This is a list of T cell receptor beta chains from one sample in a study of control samples from healthy donors and cancer patients. Some clones are missing from TCRdb's copy, which holds only in-frame ones; the method was immunoSEQ multiplex PCR. Here the sample spans some 80,000 clones, 89% being singletons. The source material was blood. Source of these receptors: a man in his fifties in good health. The CDR3 runs from the conserved cysteine through the conserved F or W.

j_gene	v_gene	CDR3aa
TRBJ1-2	TRBV3-1/TRBV3-2	CASSQRDRKNYGYTF
TRBJ2-2	TRBV7-9	CASSLEGRTGELFF
TRBJ2-7	TRBV19	CASTLVADRGYEQYF
TRBJ2-2	TRBV18	CASSPRSGDFTGELFF
TRBJ1-1	TRBV11-2	CASSSSGNTEAFF
TRBJ2-1	TRBV29-1	CSVLPTSGLSSYNEQFF
TRBJ1-1	TRBV27	CASSDRGEAEAFF
TRBJ2-5	TRBV15	CATSRGGDSRMGETQYF
TRBJ1-6	TRBV27	CASSFRDNSPLHF
TRBJ2-3	TRBV5-1	CASSIGLVVYTQYF
TRBJ2-7	TRBV6-1	CASSEDSSGAYEQYF
TRBJ2-3	TRBV15	CATSRGLDTSDTQYF
TRBJ2-3	TRBV7-9	CASSPPNRADTQYF
TRBJ1-1	TRBV5-6	CASSLLEGARTEAFF
TRBJ1-1	TRBV18	CASSQVDSTEAFF
TRBJ2-3	TRBV11-3	CASSLEVQATDTQYF
TRBJ1-2	TRBV5-8	CASSPTVRGGYGYTF
TRBJ2-7	TRBV29-1	CSVVKDRGEQYF
TRBJ1-3	TRBV3-1/TRBV3-2	CASSPRRTSSGNTIYF
TRBJ1-5	TRBV21-1	CASSKMGLSNQPQHF
TRBJ2-5	TRBV6-5	CASSYTRQETQYF
TRBJ1-1	TRBV5-1	CASSRSGTGNMNTEAFF
TRBJ2-1	TRBV19	CASSIDSGGASYNEQFF
TRBJ2-1	TRBV27	CASSLGGNWDEQFF
TRBJ2-3	TRBV29-1	CSVGKNKGGRYTDTQYF
TRBJ1-2	TRBV6-4	CASRMGQGDGYTF
TRBJ1-2	TRBV6-5	CASSVTGVRGYTF
TRBJ2-7	TRBV18	CASSGTGGVEQYF
TRBJ1-5	TRBV12-3/TRBV12-4	CASSNAVNQPQHF
TRBJ1-2	TRBV11-2	CASSPNTNTGGRGYTF
TRBJ2-5	TRBV30	CAWSPGTGTRLSSLETQYF
TRBJ1-2	TRBV6-5	CASSYGQGLDYGYTF
TRBJ2-1	TRBV5-1	CASSQDWGHSYNEQFF